This is a list of T cell receptor beta chains from one sample in a study of early T cells in non-severe SARS-CoV-2 infection. TCRdb re-derived calls from the 5' RACE reads in MiXCR, one entry per CDR3 protein. The table records 25,000 to 30,000 distinct CDR3 sequences, roughly 4.2% of them present only once. The sample taken for sequencing was whole blood. The receptor set was obtained from an adult who was a healthcare worker with PCR-confirmed SARS-CoV-2 infection or an uninfected control (not recorded which). Both conserved end residues are part of each CDR3. D genes are given only for firm matches. Clone size, where shown, is once, few, many, or a class for clones that have expanded.

len: 14
d_gene: -
abundance: many
j_gene: TRBJ1-1
v_gene: TRBV5-1
CDR3aa: CASSFADVNTEAFF
CDR3nt: TGCGCCAGCAGCTTCGCGGACGTGAACACTGAAGCTTTCTTT

len: 13
d_gene: -
abundance: many
j_gene: TRBJ2-7
v_gene: TRBV7-2
CDR3aa: CASSLGVGNEQYF
CDR3nt: TGTGCCAGCAGCTTAGGCGTGGGGAACGAGCAGTACTTC

len: 14
d_gene: TRBD1
abundance: medium-sized
j_gene: TRBJ1-1
v_gene: TRBV20-1
CDR3aa: CSAVRPGGLAEAFF
CDR3nt: TGCAGTGCTGTCAGACCAGGGGGACTTGCTGAAGCTTTCTTT

len: 15
d_gene: TRBD1
abundance: many
j_gene: TRBJ1-2
v_gene: TRBV19
CDR3aa: CASSSSTGTDYGYTF
CDR3nt: TGTGCCAGTAGTTCCTCCACCGGGACAGACTATGGCTACACCTTC

len: 16
d_gene: TRBD1
abundance: many
j_gene: TRBJ1-6
v_gene: TRBV4-1
CDR3aa: CASSPSGQGGNSPLHF
CDR3nt: TGCGCCAGCAGCCCCTCCGGACAGGGAGGAAATTCACCCCTCCACTTT

len: 15
d_gene: TRBD2
abundance: few
j_gene: TRBJ2-7
v_gene: TRBV5-6
CDR3aa: CASRHPGLPIYEQYF
CDR3nt: TGTGCCAGCAGGCACCCGGGACTACCGATCTACGAGCAGTACTTC

len: 13
d_gene: -
abundance: -
j_gene: TRBJ2-7
v_gene: TRBV18
CDR3aa: CASSRQDSYEQYF
CDR3nt: TGTGCCAGCTCTCGACAGGATTCCTACGAGCAGTACTTC

len: 20
d_gene: TRBD2
abundance: many
j_gene: TRBJ2-3
v_gene: TRBV12-3/TRBV12-4
CDR3aa: CASSFEAGFSLALSTDTQYF
CDR3nt: TGTGCCAGCAGTTTTGAAGCGGGGTTTTCCCTTGCCCTTAGCACAGATACGCAGTATTTT

len: 13
d_gene: -
abundance: once
j_gene: TRBJ2-7
v_gene: TRBV20-1
CDR3aa: CSARDPRGDEQYF
CDR3nt: TGCAGTGCTAGAGATCCAAGGGGCGACGAGCAGTACTTC

len: 13
d_gene: -
abundance: few
j_gene: TRBJ2-1
v_gene: TRBV5-6
CDR3aa: CASSLAEGTEQFF
CDR3nt: TGTGCCAGCAGCTTGGCCGAGGGAACTGAGCAGTTCTTC

len: 14
d_gene: -
abundance: many
j_gene: TRBJ1-5
v_gene: TRBV5-1
CDR3aa: CASSSAGDGQPQHF
CDR3nt: TGCGCCAGCAGCTCCGCTGGGGATGGACAGCCCCAGCATTTT

len: 15
d_gene: TRBD1
abundance: few
j_gene: TRBJ1-6
v_gene: TRBV20-1
CDR3aa: CSASQTGGENSPLHF
CDR3nt: TGCAGTGCTAGCCAAACAGGGGGCGAAAATTCACCCCTCCACTTT

len: 9
d_gene: -
abundance: -
j_gene: TRBJ2-7
v_gene: TRBV2
CDR3aa: CALRDRSPF
CDR3nt: TGTGCCCTCCGGGACCGAAGCCCCTTC